This entry lists 7 T cell receptor beta chains sequenced from one sample in a study of blood T cell repertoires in COVID-19. Libraries were prepared by immunoSEQ multiplex PCR; TCRdb keeps only in-frame clonotypes and omits some of them. Altogether 200,000 to 250,000 clones are present, 90% to 95% being singletons, with the ten largest covering more than 0.95%. Source material: peripheral blood. Receptors were obtained from a man younger than 45 with acute or convalescent COVID-19.

This rearrangement joins TRBV12-3 or TRBV12-4 to TRBJ1-5, with D uncertain. The V end was cut by 5 bases, the J end by 6 bases, with 11 bases between. The CDR3 is 13 residues long. In DNA form, the CDR3 reads TGTGCCAGCAGTACGGGTGATAGTCAGCCCCAGCATTTT. Translated, it gives CASSTGDSQPQHF.

The CDR3 region has the DNA TGTGCCACCAGTGATGGGGGGGGGCCTCGGGATGAGCAGTTCTTC. Translation: CATSDGGGPRDEQFF. V is TRBV24-1 and J is TRBJ2-1, with TRBD2 as a possible D gene (7 bases). This CDR3 has 15 amino acids. In germline, CDR1 is KGHDR, CDR2 SFDVKD. V lost 3 bases and J 8 bases, leaving 16 bases between the germline ends.

The rearrangement uses TRBV19 and TRBJ2-7; 7 nucleotides align to TRBD2. The CDR3 runs 14 residues. Unmatched junction bases numbered 9, after V lost 5 bases and J lost 5 bases. Germline CDR1 reads LNHDA; CDR2 reads SQIVND (reference sequence). The CDR3 coding sequence is TGTGCCAGTAGTGTCTTGGCGGGAGCCCACGAGCAGTACTTC. Translation gives CASSVLAGAHEQYF.

This clone has a single count. The chain joins TRBV30 to TRBJ2-3, with 8 bases that match TRBD2. Germline assignment: CDR1 GTSNPN and CDR2 SVGIG (reference sequence). V was pared by 8 bases and J by 6 bases, with 16 bases of the junction left unmatched. The CDR3 contains 15 residues. The CDR3 sequence: CAQGGGSGSLDTQYF. CDR3 coding DNA: TGTGCCCAAGGAGGAGGCAGCGGGAGTTTGGATACGCAGTATTTT.

V and J are TRBV2 and TRBJ2-4; TRBD1 is a possible D gene (5 bases). The germline gives CDR1 SNHLY, CDR2 FYNNEI. The V end was cut by 9 bases, the J end by 8 bases, with 17 bases between. The CDR3 extends over 13 amino acids. CDR3 coding DNA: TGTGCCAGTCGATATGCCAGGGTTGACATTCAGTACTTC. It is translated as CASRYARVDIQYF.

The chain has TRBV3-1 (or the pseudogene TRBV3-2) and TRBJ2-5; perhaps TRBD1 as D (6 bases). V lost 4 bases and J 2 bases, leaving 11 bases between the germline ends. This CDR3 comprises 14 residues. Per the germline V gene, CDR1 is LGHDT and CDR2 is YNNKEL (reference sequence). The chain's CDR3 is CASSRQGSQETQYF. CDR3 DNA sequence: TGTGCCAGCAGCCGTCAGGGGTCTCAAGAGACCCAGTACTTC.

This clone was picked up one time. The rearrangement uses TRBV6-5 and TRBJ2-7; D is possibly TRBD2 (5 bases). Germline CDR1 reads MNHEY; CDR2 reads SVGAGI. The V end was cut by 0 bases, the J end by 5 bases, with 17 bases between. The CDR3 has 16 amino acids. DNA of the CDR3: TGTGCCAGCAGTTACTCCGATCCCGGGATGTCTAACGAGCAGTACTTC. This encodes CASSYSDPGMSNEQYF.